This T cell receptor (beta chain) was recorded in a study of shared clonotypes between healthy human individuals. About the research overall: Contributing individuals were a couple of females and a few males aged 18 to 49. Study conclusions and caveats: Sampling covered blood only; tissue repertoires likely differ.

Within Nashville, Tennessee resided all donors, each a Caucasian adult. Notes on this clone: Its antigen is unidentified.

The table came from immunoSEQ multiplex PCR; TCRdb's copy has only in-frame clones and leaves some out. The table includes 400,000 to 500,000 clones, over 60% detected once. V was pared by 7 bases and J by 0 bases, with 10 bases between. Germline values: CDR1 MNHEY, CDR2 SMNVEV (reference sequence). This CDR3 region has 13 residues. Sequenced sample: PBMCs. This TCR was recovered from a woman between 40 and 50 years old in good health. Some clones in this sample may be carry-over from other donors' samples. The chain couples TRBV27 to TRBJ2-7; D possibly uses TRBD1 or TRBD2 (5 bases each). CDR3 coding DNA: TGTGCCAGCAAGTCAGGGAGCTCCTACGAGCAGTACTTC. Amino acid sequence: CASKSGSSYEQYF.